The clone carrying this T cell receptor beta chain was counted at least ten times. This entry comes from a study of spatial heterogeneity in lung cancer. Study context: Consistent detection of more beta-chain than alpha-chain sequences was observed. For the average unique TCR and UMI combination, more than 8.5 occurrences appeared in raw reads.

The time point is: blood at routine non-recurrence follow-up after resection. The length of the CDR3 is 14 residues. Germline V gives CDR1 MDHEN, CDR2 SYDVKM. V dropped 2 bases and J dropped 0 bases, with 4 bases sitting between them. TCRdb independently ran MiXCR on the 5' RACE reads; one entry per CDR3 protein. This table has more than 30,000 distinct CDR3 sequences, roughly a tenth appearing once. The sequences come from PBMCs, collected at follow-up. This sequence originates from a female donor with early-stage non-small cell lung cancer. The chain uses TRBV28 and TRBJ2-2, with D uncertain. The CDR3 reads CASSLPPNTGELFF. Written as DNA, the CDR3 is TGTGCCAGCAGTTTACCCCCGAACACCGGGGAGCTGTTTTTT.